These T cell receptor beta chains were read from a single sample in a study of blood T cell repertoires in COVID-19. The table came from immunoSEQ multiplex PCR; TCRdb's copy has only in-frame clones and leaves some out. The table includes 250,000 to 300,000 clones, around 90% detected once. Sample: PBMCs or T cells enriched from blood (not recorded which). The receptors were gathered from a woman aged 40-49 years who had recovered from COVID-19. CDR3s include the opening cysteine and the closing phenylalanine or tryptophan. The order of the fields is J gene, clone size, V gene, D gene, CDR3 DNA, CDR3 protein. The D gene is left open where the match is weak. For some rows the clone size is stated as once, few or many, or as a class when expanded; others skip it.

>TRBJ2-7|.|TRBV19|.
TGTGCCAGTAGTATTTCAGGACAGCTTCTCAGAGGGGAGCAGTACTTC
CASSISGQLLRGEQYF
>TRBJ1-2|.|TRBV25-1|.
TGTGCCAGCACTCGGAACCCGGAGGGCTATGGCTACACCTTC
CASTRNPEGYGYTF
>TRBJ1-2|.|TRBV7-9|TRBD1
TGTGCCAGCAGTCCCGGGACAGGGGTAGGGGTTAACTATGGCTACACCTTC
CASSPGTGVGVNYGYTF
>TRBJ1-4|few|TRBV7-9|.
TGTGCCAGCAGCTTATGGAGGGGAGGAGATGAAAAACTGTTTTTT
CASSLWRGGDEKLFF
>TRBJ1-1|.|TRBV15|.
TGTGCCACCAGCAGAGATACCACGGGGTCGGCTTTCTTT
CATSRDTTGSAFF
>TRBJ2-7|.|TRBV2|TRBD2
TGTGCCAGCCGACCGACCCGGGGGGGATACGAGCAGTACTTC
CASRPTRGGYEQYF
>TRBJ2-1|.|TRBV20-1|TRBD1
TGCAGTGCTGTAGGGGGCGAGCAGTTCTTC
CSAVGGEQFF
>TRBJ2-7|few|TRBV7-2|TRBD1
TGTGCCAGCAGCTTCTCCGGGACAGGGACCTACGAGCAGTACTTC
CASSFSGTGTYEQYF
>TRBJ1-1|.|TRBV6-4|TRBD1
TGTGCCAGCAGTACGACGACAGGGGGGAACACTGAAGCTTTCTTT
CASSTTTGGNTEAFF
>TRBJ2-7|few|TRBV5-1|.
TGCGCCAGCAGCCCAGCAGTCGGGACACCCTCCTACGAGCAGTACTTC
CASSPAVGTPSYEQYF
>TRBJ1-2|.|TRBV6-2/TRBV6-3|.
TGTGCCAGCAGTTACTCGAAGAACAGGGAGACGAAAGGCTACACCTTC
CASSYSKNRETKGYTF
>TRBJ1-6|.|TRBV7-9|.
TGTGCCAGCAGCTTAGAAGTACAAGATTCACCCCTCCACTTT
CASSLEVQDSPLHF
>TRBJ2-7|.|TRBV5-3|TRBD2
TGTGCCAGAAGCTTGTCCCAGGGGCGGGGGGCCAACTCCTACGAGCAGTACTTC
CARSLSQGRGANSYEQYF
>TRBJ1-1|.|TRBV11-2|.
TGTGCCAGCAGCTTAGTGGGGGGGAACACTGAAGCTTTCTTT
CASSLVGGNTEAFF
>TRBJ2-1|.|TRBV18|TRBD1
TGTGCCAGCTCACCCACCGTCGGGACAGCCCCAGATGAGCAGTTCTTC
CASSPTVGTAPDEQFF
>TRBJ1-1|.|TRBV27|TRBD1
TGTGCCAGCAGTTTAAGGGGGCCCAACACTGAAGCTTTCTTT
CASSLRGPNTEAFF
>TRBJ2-3|.|TRBV7-3|TRBD2
TGTGCCAGCAGCCGTGGGAGGGCCCCAGATACGCAGTATTTT
CASSRGRAPDTQYF
>TRBJ1-2|.|TRBV28|TRBD1
TGTGCCAGCAGTTTGTACAGGGGCCAACGAGGCTACACCTTC
CASSLYRGQRGYTF
>TRBJ1-1|.|TRBV7-9|.
TGTGCCAGCAGCTTGGGACACGCTCGGACTGAAGCTTTCTTT
CASSLGHARTEAFF
>TRBJ2-5|.|TRBV4-2|.
TGTGCCAGCAGCCAAGGGGCGGGACCCCAAGAGACCCAGTACTTC
CASSQGAGPQETQYF
>TRBJ1-3|.|TRBV12-3/TRBV12-4|.
TGTGCCAGCGCCAGGGTACCTGGAAACACCATATATTTT
CASARVPGNTIYF
>TRBJ2-2|.|TRBV7-6|.
TGTGCCAGCAGCGCGGCACAGGGGGGGATCGGGGAGCTGTTTTTT
CASSAAQGGIGELFF
>TRBJ1-1|.|TRBV10-3|TRBD1
TGTGCCATCAGATCCGACAGGGTGTACACTGAAGCTTTCTTT
CAIRSDRVYTEAFF
>TRBJ1-2|.|TRBV30|.
TGTGCCTGGAGTGGAACCCCCGGGGGTTGGTATGGCTACACCTTC
CAWSGTPGGWYGYTF
>TRBJ1-2|.|TRBV25-1|.
TGTGCCAGCAGTGAATTTAAGAGTCCCTATGGCTACACCTTC
CASSEFKSPYGYTF
>TRBJ1-1|.|TRBV4-1|.
TGCGCCAGCAGCCAAGATTCGGCAGGGCCGAACACTGAAGCTTTCTTT
CASSQDSAGPNTEAFF
>TRBJ1-1|.|TRBV7-9|.
TGTGCCAGCAGCCTGGGGGCGAGTAACACTGAAGCTTTCTTT
CASSLGASNTEAFF
>TRBJ2-7|.|TRBV5-1|TRBD1
TGCGCCAGCAGCGAGCCGGGACAGGGATCCTACGAGCAGTACTTC
CASSEPGQGSYEQYF
>TRBJ1-1|.|TRBV4-1|.
TGCGCCAGCAGCCAAGCTAAAGAAGCTTTCTTT
CASSQAKEAFF
>TRBJ1-4|.|TRBV7-2|TRBD1
TGTGCCAGCAGCCTAGACAGGGGGGTTGAAAAACTGTTTTTT
CASSLDRGVEKLFF
>TRBJ1-2|once|TRBV7-6|TRBD1
TGTGCCAGCAGCCCCGGGACAGGAGCTAACTATGGCTACACCTTC
CASSPGTGANYGYTF
>TRBJ1-4|.|TRBV18|.
TGTGCCAGCTCGCCCCTGCAGGCTAATGAAAAACTGTTTTTT
CASSPLQANEKLFF
>TRBJ1-1|.|TRBV6-5|.
TGTGCCAGCAGTTACCAGGCAGGGAGGACCACTGAAGCTTTCTTT
CASSYQAGRTTEAFF
>TRBJ2-1|.|TRBV4-2|TRBD2
TGTGCCAGCAGCCAAGATCGGGAGCGGGGGGGCAATGAGCAGTTCTTC
CASSQDRERGGNEQFF
>TRBJ2-3|.|TRBV5-4|TRBD2
TGTGCCAGCAGCTTGGCCGAGCGGGGGGTGACAGATACGCAGTATTTT
CASSLAERGVTDTQYF
>TRBJ1-4|.|TRBV2|.
TGTGCCAGCAGCGAACGGCTTATCGGGGAAAAACTGTTTTTT
CASSERLIGEKLFF
>TRBJ1-4|.|TRBV9|.
TGTGCCAGCAGCGTAGGACGGGGTGAAGTTGAAAAACTGTTTTTT
CASSVGRGEVEKLFF
>TRBJ2-1|.|TRBV5-1|.
TGCGCCAGCAGCTTGGCCGCTAGCTTCGATGAGCAGTTCTTC
CASSLAASFDEQFF
>TRBJ2-3|many|TRBV6-1|.
TGTGCCAGCAGTGAAGGGGCAACAGGGACAGATACGCAGTATTTT
CASSEGATGTDTQYF
>TRBJ1-1|.|TRBV27|.
TGTGCCAGCAGGGGTAACGGGGGCACTGAAGCTTTCTTT
CASRGNGGTEAFF